These T cell receptor beta chains were read from a single sample in a study of cytomegalovirus exposure and HLA in healthy donors. Some clones are missing from TCRdb's copy, which holds only in-frame ones; the method was immunoSEQ multiplex PCR. This sample's table has about 72,000 clones. Sequences were obtained from PBMCs. The source of these receptors is a man aged 35 to 55 in good health and CMV-seronegative. Each CDR3 is given with its conserved first and last residue. D genes are given only for firm matches. A clone size is listed for some rows: how often the clone was seen (once, few, many), or a class if it is expanded.

>-|-|TRBJ2-3|TRBV19
TGTGCCAGTCTTAAGGGGGGGGCTAGCACAGATACGCAGTATTTT
CASLKGGASTDTQYF
>-|-|TRBJ2-3|TRBV28
TGTGCCAGCAGTTCTGGGGGGAACACAGATACGCAGTATTTT
CASSSGGNTDTQYF
>TRBD2|-|TRBJ2-5|TRBV9
TGTGCCAGCAGCGTAGCTAGCGGGGGGGCCGGGGAGACCCAGTACTTC
CASSVASGGAGETQYF
>-|-|TRBJ1-2|TRBV9
TGTGCCAGCAACCCAGGGGCGTATAACTATGGCTACACCTTC
CASNPGAYNYGYTF
>-|-|TRBJ2-5|TRBV5-1
TGCGCCAGCAGCTTGACAGGAGACCAAGAGACCCAGTACTTC
CASSLTGDQETQYF
>TRBD1|-|TRBJ2-7|TRBV28
TGTGCCAGCAGTTTAGCGACAGGGGTGAACTCCTACGAGCAGTACTTC
CASSLATGVNSYEQYF
>-|-|TRBJ1-5|TRBV27
TGTGCCAGCAGTTTAGGCGGGGCTAATCAGCCCCAGCATTTT
CASSLGGANQPQHF
>-|-|TRBJ1-5|TRBV18
TGTGCCAGCTCAAGGGGGGGGGATCAGCCCCAGCATTTT
CASSRGGDQPQHF
>-|-|TRBJ1-5|TRBV11-2
TGTGCCAGCAGCTTTACTAGTACTGGCAATCAGCCCCAGCATTTT
CASSFTSTGNQPQHF
>TRBD2|-|TRBJ2-5|TRBV5-4
TGTGCCAGCAGCTTTAGGACTAGCGACCAAGAGACCCAGTACTTC
CASSFRTSDQETQYF
>-|-|TRBJ2-2|TRBV14
TGTGCCAGCAGCCAAGTCCAAGACTTGCGTCGGGAGCTGTTTTTT
CASSQVQDLRRELFF
>-|-|TRBJ1-1|TRBV7-9
TGTGCCAGCAGCTTGAGGACAGCAGTTAACACTGAAGCTTTCTTT
CASSLRTAVNTEAFF
>-|-|TRBJ2-1|TRBV6-6
TGTGCCAGCAGTTACTACCCGGTTAGCTCCTACAATGAGCAGTTCTTC
CASSYYPVSSYNEQFF
>-|-|TRBJ2-2|TRBV4-1
TGCGCCAGCAGCCTCCTAGGAGGGACCGGGGAGCTGTTTTTT
CASSLLGGTGELFF
>-|-|TRBJ1-2|TRBV6-1
TGTGCCAGCAGTGACCTATCTTCTAATGGCTACACCTTC
CASSDLSSNGYTF
>TRBD1|-|TRBJ1-5|TRBV5-6
TGTGCCAGCAGCCCCTGGGACAGGCCCTCGCCCCAGCATTTT
CASSPWDRPSPQHF
>TRBD1|-|TRBJ2-7|TRBV30
TGTGCCTGGACAGACAGGGTTGATTACGAGCAGTACTTC
CAWTDRVDYEQYF
>TRBD1|-|TRBJ1-5|TRBV7-8
TGTGCCAGCAGCTTAGTGGGACAGGGGGCCGGCCAGCCCCAGCATTTT
CASSLVGQGAGQPQHF
>-|-|TRBJ1-4|TRBV2
TGTGCCAGCACCCTCGGGAATGAAAAACTGTTTTTT
CASTLGNEKLFF
>TRBD2|-|TRBJ2-5|TRBV6-1
TGTGCCAGCAGTGAACTGTTAGCGGGGAGACAAGAGACCCAGTACTTC
CASSELLAGRQETQYF
>TRBD1|-|TRBJ1-5|TRBV15
TGTGCCACCAGCAGAGACGGGACAGATTATAGCAATCAGCCCCAGCATTTT
CATSRDGTDYSNQPQHF
>TRBD1|-|TRBJ1-1|TRBV30
TGTGCCTGGAGTTATCAGTTCAAGGGGGCTGCTGAAGCTTTCTTT
CAWSYQFKGAAEAFF
>-|-|TRBJ1-5|TRBV5-1
TGCGCCAGCAGCTTGGCGGGGGATAGCAATCAGCCCCAGCATTTT
CASSLAGDSNQPQHF
>-|-|TRBJ1-1|TRBV30
TGTGCCTGGAGCCGACTGACGAACACTGAAGCTTTCTTT
CAWSRLTNTEAFF
>-|-|TRBJ1-6|TRBV5-6
TGTGCCAGCAGCTTCGCAGATAATTCACCCCTCCACTTT
CASSFADNSPLHF
>TRBD1|-|TRBJ2-5|TRBV6-5
TGTGCCAGCAGCCCCGGGACAGTCAAACAAGAGACCCAGTACTTC
CASSPGTVKQETQYF
>TRBD1|-|TRBJ1-1|TRBV11-1
TGTGCCAGCAGGATCACAGGGGGGGACACTGAAGCTTTCTTT
CASRITGGDTEAFF
>-|-|TRBJ1-2|TRBV11-2
TGTGCCAGCAGCTTGCAATCGGGGGTTGGCTACACCTTC
CASSLQSGVGYTF
>-|-|TRBJ2-2|TRBV6-6
TGTGCCAGCAGTTACATAGCTGGACTTAACACCGGGGAGCTGTTTTTT
CASSYIAGLNTGELFF
>TRBD2|medium-sized|TRBJ2-3|TRBV6-9
TGTGCCAGCGTGGGGACTAGCGGGGGACACACAGATACGCAGTATTTT
CASVGTSGGHTDTQYF
>-|-|TRBJ1-4|TRBV18
TGTGCCAGCTCACCACCCGGGAGGGAAAGGGGTGAAAAACTGTTTTTT
CASSPPGRERGEKLFF
>-|-|TRBJ1-2|TRBV7-2
TGTGCCAGCAACTACGACAGCTTCTATGGCTACACCTTC
CASNYDSFYGYTF
>TRBD2|-|TRBJ2-7|TRBV28
TGTGCCAGCAGTCCCCTCGGGGGAGGGTACGAGCAGTACTTC
CASSPLGGGYEQYF
>-|-|TRBJ1-6|TRBV30
TGTGCCTGGAGCGTGGCGCCAAGCGTTCATAATTCACCCCTCCACTTT
CAWSVAPSVHNSPLHF
>-|-|TRBJ1-2|TRBV7-9
TGTGCCAGCACACCACCCTGGCCCTATGGCTACACCTTC
CASTPPWPYGYTF
>-|-|TRBJ2-1|TRBV5-1
TGCGCCAGCAGCTTGGAAAGGGAGTGGTCCTACAATGAGCAGTTCTTC
CASSLEREWSYNEQFF
>-|-|TRBJ1-5|TRBV7-2
TGTGCCAGCAGCCAGGGAATGAATCAGCCCCAGCATTTT
CASSQGMNQPQHF
>TRBD1|-|TRBJ1-5|TRBV28
TGTGCCAGCAGGAGACAGGGTGGGGAGCCCCAGCATTTT
CASRRQGGEPQHF
>TRBD2|-|TRBJ2-1|TRBV7-9
TGTGCCAGCAGCTACGGGCTAGCGGGGAAAATCAGCTCCTACAATGAGCAGTTCTTC
CASSYGLAGKISSYNEQFF
>TRBD1|-|TRBJ2-2|TRBV5-1
TGCGCCAGCAGGCGGACAGGGGACACCGGGGAGCTGTTTTTT
CASRRTGDTGELFF
>TRBD1|-|TRBJ1-5|TRBV5-6
TGTGCCAGCAGCTTGTTTTTACAGGGGAGCCAGCCCCAGCATTTT
CASSLFLQGSQPQHF
>-|-|TRBJ2-2|TRBV5-1
TGCGCCAGCAGCCTTGGAACTAGTAACCCCGGGGAGCTGTTTTTT
CASSLGTSNPGELFF
>TRBD1|-|TRBJ1-1|TRBV6-5
TGTGCCAGCAGTCTGCAGGGGGCTGACACTGAAGCTTTCTTT
CASSLQGADTEAFF
>-|-|TRBJ1-2|TRBV7-9
TGTGCCAGCAGCTTAGGCAGGGCGAGCGGCTACACCTTC
CASSLGRASGYTF
>TRBD1|-|TRBJ1-1|TRBV28
TGTGCCAGCAGTTTCCAGGGGGCGGTGAACACTGAAGCTTTCTTT
CASSFQGAVNTEAFF
>TRBD1|-|TRBJ1-5|TRBV28
TGTGCCAGCAGGGACAGGGGTTATAGCAATCAGCCCCAGCATTTT
CASRDRGYSNQPQHF
>-|-|TRBJ1-1|TRBV6-1
TGTGCCAGCAGTGAAGTGGAGAAAAGCACTGAAGCTTTCTTT
CASSEVEKSTEAFF
>-|-|TRBJ1-1|TRBV5-1
TGCGCCAGCACCAATACAGGGAACACTGAAGCTTTCTTT
CASTNTGNTEAFF
>TRBD1|-|TRBJ2-7|TRBV10-3
TGTGCCATCAGCCGGACAGGGAACTCCTACGAGCAGTACTTC
CAISRTGNSYEQYF
>TRBD1|-|TRBJ1-1|TRBV2
TGTGCCAGCAGTCGGGGACAGGGGGCCACTGAAGCTTTCTTT
CASSRGQGATEAFF